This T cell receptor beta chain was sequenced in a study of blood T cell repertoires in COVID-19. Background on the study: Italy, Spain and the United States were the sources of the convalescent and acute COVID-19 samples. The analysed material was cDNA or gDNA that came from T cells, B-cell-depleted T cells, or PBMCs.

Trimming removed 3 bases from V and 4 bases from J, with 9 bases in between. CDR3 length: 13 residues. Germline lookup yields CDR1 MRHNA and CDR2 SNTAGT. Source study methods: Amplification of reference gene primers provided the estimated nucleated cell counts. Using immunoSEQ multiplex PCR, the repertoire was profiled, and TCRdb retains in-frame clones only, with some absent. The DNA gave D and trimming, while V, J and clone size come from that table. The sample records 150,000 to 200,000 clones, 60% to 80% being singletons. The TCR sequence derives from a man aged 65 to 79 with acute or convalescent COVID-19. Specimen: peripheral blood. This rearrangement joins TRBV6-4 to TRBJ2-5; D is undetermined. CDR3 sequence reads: CASSEQIGETQYF. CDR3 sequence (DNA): TGTGCCAGCAGTGAACAGATCGGAGAGACCCAGTACTTC.